These T cell receptor beta chains were read from a single sample in a study of CD8 T cells in ankylosing spondylitis. TCRdb re-called the 5' RACE reads with MiXCR, one entry per CDR3 protein. The sample contains fewer than 200,000 distinct CDR3 sequences, roughly 10% of which appear only once. Sequencing input: blood, either unsorted or a sorted T cell fraction (not recorded which). Receptor source: a female donor with ankylosing spondylitis or in good health (not recorded which). Both conserved end residues are part of each CDR3. Size is stated for part of the rows, as once, few or many counts, or as a class when the clone is expanded.

j_gene: TRBJ2-2
abundance: .
v_gene: TRBV5-1
CDR3aa: CASSLVLAGDGGELFF

j_gene: TRBJ2-7
abundance: few
v_gene: TRBV27
CDR3aa: CASSRGDTYEQYF

j_gene: TRBJ2-1
abundance: many
v_gene: TRBV4-3
CDR3aa: CASSQGGGFYNEQFF

j_gene: TRBJ2-2
abundance: many
v_gene: TRBV12-3/TRBV12-4
CDR3aa: CASSLGEAGELFF

j_gene: TRBJ2-2
abundance: .
v_gene: TRBV9
CDR3aa: CASSDSSAGELFF

j_gene: TRBJ2-1
abundance: .
v_gene: TRBV6-5
CDR3aa: CASSAGGNEQFF

j_gene: TRBJ2-1
abundance: .
v_gene: TRBV27
CDR3aa: CASSPGTSGRGEQFF

j_gene: TRBJ1-1
abundance: many
v_gene: TRBV12-3/TRBV12-4
CDR3aa: CASGTELSTEAFF

j_gene: TRBJ1-4
abundance: .
v_gene: TRBV6-5
CDR3aa: CASSYVGGQNEKLFF

j_gene: TRBJ1-5
abundance: .
v_gene: TRBV14
CDR3aa: CASSPQAGQPQHF

j_gene: TRBJ1-1
abundance: .
v_gene: TRBV13
CDR3aa: CASSLTTGEAFF

j_gene: TRBJ1-1
abundance: many
v_gene: TRBV2
CDR3aa: CASRPLGRGTEAFF

j_gene: TRBJ1-2
abundance: few
v_gene: TRBV10-2
CDR3aa: CASGDGGLDYGYTF

j_gene: TRBJ2-2
abundance: .
v_gene: TRBV27
CDR3aa: CASIAHSGPRAGELFF

j_gene: TRBJ1-1
abundance: few
v_gene: TRBV12-3/TRBV12-4
CDR3aa: CASSLVVARGGNTEAFF

j_gene: TRBJ2-5
abundance: .
v_gene: TRBV30
CDR3aa: CAWSVWGRETQYF

j_gene: TRBJ1-1
abundance: few
v_gene: TRBV27
CDR3aa: CASSSSWDTEAFF

j_gene: TRBJ2-1
abundance: few
v_gene: TRBV28
CDR3aa: CASSFETDYNEQFF

j_gene: TRBJ2-1
abundance: few
v_gene: TRBV5-1
CDR3aa: CASAGTGGSDEQFF

j_gene: TRBJ2-3
abundance: .
v_gene: TRBV5-4
CDR3aa: CASSLDGLSALTDTQYF

j_gene: TRBJ2-1
abundance: few
v_gene: TRBV27
CDR3aa: CASSLTRRNEQFF

j_gene: TRBJ2-7
abundance: .
v_gene: TRBV2
CDR3aa: CASRPSGTSGGEQYF

j_gene: TRBJ2-3
abundance: few
v_gene: TRBV20-1
CDR3aa: CSARSQGGSTDTQYF

j_gene: TRBJ2-7
abundance: .
v_gene: TRBV4-1
CDR3aa: CASSQVGQAYERYF

j_gene: TRBJ2-1
abundance: many
v_gene: TRBV29-1
CDR3aa: CSGISGNGDNEQFF

j_gene: TRBJ2-5
abundance: .
v_gene: TRBV19
CDR3aa: CASSITGQETQYF

j_gene: TRBJ2-7
abundance: few
v_gene: TRBV7-9
CDR3aa: CASSPDASSYEQYF

j_gene: TRBJ2-3
abundance: many
v_gene: TRBV7-9
CDR3aa: CASSLSGRTDTQYF

j_gene: TRBJ2-7
abundance: .
v_gene: TRBV2
CDR3aa: CASSDRTGHHEQYF

j_gene: TRBJ2-5
abundance: .
v_gene: TRBV20-1
CDR3aa: CSARDREQRGGYQETQYF